The TCR beta chain under discussion was sequenced for a study of tumor-infiltrating lymphocytes in primary liver carcinoma. From around 520 ng of total RNA, TCR beta-specific cDNA was reverse-transcribed using a constant-region primer. Slightly modified ARM-PCR served as the procedure for the TCR beta libraries. These libraries came from three rounds of nested multiplex PCR. A single record per CDR3 protein comes from TCRdb applying MiXCR to the multiplex PCR reads. The sample has some 95,000 distinct CDR3 sequences; about 70% are singletons. Joint extraction of RNA and DNA used roughly 18-34 mg of bulk tissue that was unsorted. This clonotype appeared a few times. Source material: tumor-adjacent normal liver tissue. This clonotype was sampled from a man between 35 and 55 years old with primary liver carcinoma and hepatitis B virus infection.

CDR3 amino acids: CASSLWVGYSNQPQHF. In nucleotides, the CDR3 is TGTGCCAGCAGTTTATGGGTCGGGTATAGCAATCAGCCCCAGCATTTT. V is TRBV28 and J is TRBJ1-5; no definite D call. CDR1 and CDR2 from the germline V gene are MDHEN and SYDVKM. The CDR3 sequence is 16 residues long. V was cut by 0 bases and J by 0 bases, with 9 bases left in between.